Presented here are 20 T cell receptor beta chains from one specimen sequenced in a study of human T cells and chemical hapten exposure (dated by TCRdb to the early 2020s). The receptor library was made with RACE. The sequencing machine was a NextSeq 500. TCRdb passed the public sequencing reads through fastp at Q25 and MiXCR, retaining productive beta sequences. Every distinct CDR3 protein forms one entry, paired with its most common genes and DNA. The sample table contains 87,000 or so distinct CDR3 sequences; only one count was recorded for roughly 8.8% of them. 3% to 4.5% of the sample is held by the ten biggest clonotypes. The time point label, read with the paper, signifies: pre-sensitization, week 0. Interpreted using the paper, the treatment or condition label stands for: therapeutic diphenylcyclopropenone sensitization with weekly scalp DPC. Sample: whole blood, taken in connection with sensitization to the hapten diphenylcyclopropenone (DPC). Every receptor here comes from a woman in her forties with alopecia areata. Some clones in this sample may be carry-over from other donors' samples.

This clonotype has at least ten counts. CDR3 coding DNA: TGTGCCAGCACCCACACAGGGGTCCCATATGGCTACACCTTC. As protein: CASTHTGVPYGYTF. The chain carries TRBV12-3 or TRBV12-4 and TRBJ1-2, with 7 nucleotides matching TRBD1. Trimming at V came to 7 bases and at J to 5 bases, leaving 10 bases not matched to a gene. The length of the CDR3 is 14 residues.

In its sample, this clonotype was seen a few times. The rearrangement uses TRBV18 and TRBJ2-1; D remains unclear. Germline V CDR1 and CDR2: KGHSH, LQKENI. V shed 1 base and J shed 10 bases, with 14 bases lying between them. The CDR3 is 14 residues long. The CDR3: CASSPLTTNKEQFF. The CDR3 nucleotides are TGTGCCAGCTCACCACTTACTACCAATAAGGAGCAGTTCTTC.

The sample holds one count of this clonotype. The rearrangement links TRBV2 to TRBJ1-1; D gene uncertain. Germline loops: CDR1 SNHLY, CDR2 FYNNEI. V lost 4 bases, J lost 8 bases, and 11 bases lay in between. This CDR3 has 12 residues. The CDR3 nucleotides are TGTGCCAGCAGTGGGATGTCGACAGAAGCTTTCTTT. Its translation: CASSGMSTEAFF.

This clonotype occurred a few times. The rearrangement links TRBV5-1 to TRBJ1-4; maybe TRBD1 (5 bases). CDR1 SGHRS and CDR2 YFSETQ come from the germline V gene. V was shortened by 0 bases and J by 4 bases, with 13 bases between the two germline ends. This CDR3 comprises 16 residues. CDR3 amino acids: CASSLDRMGDNEKLFF. In DNA form, the CDR3 reads TGCGCCAGCAGCTTGGACAGGATGGGAGATAATGAAAAACTGTTTTTT.

The J gene is TRBJ2-1, the V gene TRBV11-2; D not certain. Per germline, CDR1 SGHAT and CDR2 FQNNGV. The CDR3 totals 13 residues. With 0 bases removed from V and 5 bases from J, the gap between germline ends came to 5 bases. CDR3 sequence (DNA): TGTGCCAGCAGCTTAGATGGGAACAATGAGCAGTTCTTC. Encoded protein: CASSLDGNNEQFF.

This clonotype was observed a handful of times. The V gene is TRBV2, the J gene TRBJ2-5; 10 bases fit TRBD2. Germline-derived CDR1 and CDR2 are SNHLY and FYNNEI. This CDR3 comprises 16 residues. V was pared by 3 bases and J by 1 base, with 5 bases of the junction left unmatched. The CDR3 sequence is CASSDWASGGQETQYF. The DNA of the CDR3 is TGTGCCAGCAGTGATTGGGCTAGCGGGGGCCAAGAGACCCAGTACTTC.

This clonotype was seen a handful of times. The J gene is TRBJ2-1, the V gene TRBV24-1; 9 bases are shared with TRBD1. This CDR3 is built from 16 residues. The V and J ends lost 4 bases and 8 bases, in that order; junction bases with no gene match: 11. Germline CDR1 KGHDR, CDR2 SFDVKD. This chain's CDR3 is CATSESSGTGKDEQFF. The CDR3, as DNA: TGTGCCACCAGTGAGTCCTCCGGGACAGGGAAGGATGAGCAGTTCTTC.

This clonotype was counted ten times or more. V gene TRBV29-1 combines with J gene TRBJ1-2, with 8 bases fitting TRBD1. Germline CDR1 and CDR2: SQVTM and ANQGSEA. This CDR3 is 13 amino acids long. J was trimmed by 8 bases and V by 1 base; bases with no gene match: 6. This chain's CDR3 is CSVEAQGAGGYTF. The CDR3 DNA reads as TGCAGCGTTGAAGCCCAGGGGGCGGGGGGCTACACCTTC.

The chain is built from TRBV6-6 and TRBJ1-2, with 7 bases lining up with TRBD1. V lost 2 bases and J lost 0; bases outside the gene matches: 6. The CDR3 length is 16 residues. In germline, CDR1 is MNHNY, CDR2 SVGAGI (reference sequence). The DNA for the CDR3 is TGTGCCAGCAGTTACGTGGCAGGGGGAGCTAACTATGGCTACACCTTC. This sequence encodes CASSYVAGGANYGYTF.

The chain is built from TRBV10-3 and TRBJ2-7, with D possibly matching TRBD1 (6 bases). The germline gives CDR1 ENHRY, CDR2 SYGVKD. The germline V and J ends were trimmed by 8 bases and 5 bases, with 19 bases remaining between them. This CDR3 comprises 14 residues. CDR3 nucleotide sequence: TGTGCCATCCGGGAACAACAGGGTACCCACGAGCAGTACTTC. It codes for CAIREQQGTHEQYF.

In its sample, this clonotype was seen many times. The chain recombines TRBV20-1 with TRBJ2-7; D is perhaps TRBD1 (6 bases). Germline loops: CDR1 DFQATT, CDR2 SNEGSKA (reference sequence). The CDR3 spans 12 residues. The V gene lost 3 bases and the J gene lost 3 bases, with 9 bases spanning the gap. CDR3 sequence: CSASRTVYEQYF. In DNA, the CDR3 is TGCAGTGCTAGCCGGACAGTCTACGAGCAGTACTTC.

The chain carries TRBV27 and TRBJ2-7; 8 bases match TRBD1. The length of the CDR3 is 13 residues. Germline lookup yields CDR1 MNHEY and CDR2 SMNVEV (reference sequence). V lost 8 bases and J lost 4; bases outside the gene matches: 7. CDR3 protein: CASAPRGRYEQYF. The CDR3, as DNA: TGTGCCAGCGCGCCCAGGGGGCGGTACGAGCAGTACTTC.

The chain joins TRBV18 to TRBJ2-1, with a possible D match to TRBD2 (7 bases). V lost 2 bases to trimming and J lost 9 bases, with 20 bases between them. Germline CDR1 KGHSH, CDR2 LQKENI. The CDR3 sequence is 16 residues long. CDR3 sequence reads: CASSPVFGGGQSEQFF. In DNA, the CDR3 is TGTGCCAGCTCACCAGTCTTTGGCGGGGGCCAATCTGAGCAGTTCTTC.

The sample holds many counts of this clonotype. The chain has TRBV6-1 and TRBJ1-1; 10 bases fit TRBD1. This CDR3 comprises 16 residues. Germline V gene sequence: CDR1 MNHNS, CDR2 SASEGT. V was clipped by 5 bases and J by 4 bases; unmatched bases: 10. The CDR3, as DNA: TGTGCCAGCAGTAAATTCCCGGGACAGGGGACCACTGAAGCTTTCTTT. Its translation: CASSKFPGQGTTEAFF.

This clonotype has at least ten counts. V is TRBV4-1 and J is TRBJ2-7, with TRBD2 identical over 7 bases. J gave up 3 bases and V 1 base, and 9 bases lay outside the gene matches. The CDR3 length is 16 residues. Germline V gene sequence: CDR1 MGHRA, CDR2 YSYEKL. CDR3 in amino acids: CASSQGEGRRRYEQYF. In nucleotides, the CDR3 is TGCGCCAGCAGCCAAGGGGAGGGCCGACGGCGCTACGAGCAGTACTTC.

This clonotype was seen a handful of times. The gene calls are TRBV7-9 and TRBJ2-3; D is uncertain. V dropped 2 bases and J dropped 4 bases, with 10 bases sitting between them. The CDR3 covers 14 residues. Germline CDR1 is SEHNR and CDR2 is FQNEAQ (reference sequence). For the CDR3, the DNA is TGTGCCAGCAGCTTAAATGTGGCGTCAGATACGCAGTATTTT. Amino acids: CASSLNVASDTQYF.

This clonotype was seen repeatedly, ten times or more. The V and J genes are TRBV5-1 and TRBJ2-7; TRBD1 aligns across 10 bases. After removal of 4 bases from V and 5 bases from J, the junction contained 12 bases not matched to a gene. Germline CDR1 reads SGHRS; CDR2 reads YFSETQ. This CDR3 comprises 16 residues. CDR3 DNA sequence: TGCGCCAGCAGCAAATCGACCGGGACAGGGGCCCACGAGCAGTACTTC. Translation: CASSKSTGTGAHEQYF.

This clonotype appeared many times. The V gene is TRBV29-1, the J gene TRBJ2-1; D is ambiguous. The germline V and J ends were trimmed by 1 base and 0 bases, with 7 bases remaining between them. From germline, CDR1 is SQVTM and CDR2 ANQGSEA. CDR3 size: 14 residues. CDR3 nucleotides: TGCAGCGTTGAAGGAGTAAGCTCCTACAATGAGCAGTTCTTC. It is translated as CSVEGVSSYNEQFF.

The rearrangement links TRBV20-1 to TRBJ2-1, with 12 bases matching TRBD2. This CDR3 spans 15 amino acids. Trimming cost V 5 bases and J 5 bases; bases outside gene matches: 7. CDR1 and CDR2 (germline): DFQATT, SNEGSKA (reference sequence). The CDR3 bases are TGCAGTGCTCCTAGCGGGGGGGCCTGGGACAATGAGCAGTTCTTC. This codes for CSAPSGGAWDNEQFF.

This clonotype was observed a handful of times. V is TRBV7-9 and J is TRBJ1-1; perhaps TRBD1 as D (6 bases). The CDR3 totals 14 residues. From germline, CDR1 is SEHNR and CDR2 FQNEAQ (reference sequence). V was clipped by 3 bases and J by 3 bases, with 11 bases between them. CDR3 nucleotides: TGTGCCAGCAGCTTTTCAGGGGTGGACACTGAAGCTTTCTTT. This codes for CASSFSGVDTEAFF.